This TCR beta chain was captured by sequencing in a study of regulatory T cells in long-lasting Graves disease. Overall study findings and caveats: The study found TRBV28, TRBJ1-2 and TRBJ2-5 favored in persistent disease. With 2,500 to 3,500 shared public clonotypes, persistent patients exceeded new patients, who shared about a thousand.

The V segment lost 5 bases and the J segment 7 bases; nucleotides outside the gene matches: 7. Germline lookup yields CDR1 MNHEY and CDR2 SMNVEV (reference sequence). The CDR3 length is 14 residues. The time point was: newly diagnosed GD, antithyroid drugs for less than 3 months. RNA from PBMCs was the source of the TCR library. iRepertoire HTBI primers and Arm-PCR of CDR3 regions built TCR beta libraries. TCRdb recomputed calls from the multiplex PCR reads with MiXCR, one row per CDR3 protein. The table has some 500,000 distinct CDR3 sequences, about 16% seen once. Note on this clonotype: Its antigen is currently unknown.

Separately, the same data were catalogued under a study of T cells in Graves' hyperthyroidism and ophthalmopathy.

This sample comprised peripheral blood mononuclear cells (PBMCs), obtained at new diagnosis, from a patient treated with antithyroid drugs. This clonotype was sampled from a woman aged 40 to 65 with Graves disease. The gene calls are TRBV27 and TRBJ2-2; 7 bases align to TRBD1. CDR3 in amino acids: CASSTDRVVGELFF. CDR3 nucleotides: TGTGCCAGCAGTACCGACAGGGTGGTCGGGGAGCTGTTTTTT.